A single sample gave rise to the 13 T cell receptor beta chains below, sequenced in a study of blood T cells in healthy people across ages. Through a sample-barcoded 5' primer and a J-beta primer mix, a second PCR was run for roughly 6 to 12 cycles. A single record per CDR3 protein comes from TCRdb applying MiXCR to the 5' RACE reads. The table records about 1,600,000 distinct CDR3 sequences, approximately 40% of them present only once. Sequences were obtained from blood. These receptors were collected from a woman aged 18-29 years in good health.

The sample holds one count of this clonotype. The chain couples TRBV18 to TRBJ1-1; D gene unclear. With 2 bases removed from V and 3 bases from J, the gap between germline ends came to 10 bases. Germline-derived CDR1 and CDR2 are KGHSH and LQKENI. This CDR3 has 14 amino acids. CDR3 in DNA: TGTGCCAGCTCACCAGAGAGCGTTTACACTGAAGCTTTCTTT. Translation: CASSPESVYTEAFF.

The chain is built from TRBV6-5 and TRBJ1-1; a weak D match, TRBD1 (6 bases). The ends were cut back, 3 bases at V and 1 base at J, with 18 bases in the middle. Germline V gives CDR1 MNHEY, CDR2 SVGAGI. This CDR3 has 17 residues. The CDR3 reads CASSYRAGDLANTEAFF. The CDR3 DNA is TGTGCCAGCAGTTATCGCGCAGGGGACCTCGCGAACACTGAAGCTTTCTTT.

This clonotype has just one count. This chain uses TRBV28 with TRBJ2-3, with D hard to call. Trimming removed 6 bases from V and 0 bases from J, with 13 bases in between. Germline CDR1 is MDHEN and CDR2 is SYDVKM. CDR3 length equals 15 residues. Here the CDR3 DNA reads TGTGCCAGCAGCCCGACACTTGGTAGCACAGATACGCAGTATTTT. Protein product: CASSPTLGSTDTQYF.

There are a few counts of this clonotype. The rearrangement links TRBV12-3 or TRBV12-4 to TRBJ2-2; the match to TRBD1 covers 8 bases. Unmatched junction bases numbered 13, after V lost 7 bases and J lost 9 bases. CDR3 length: 15 amino acids. The CDR3 sequence is CASTLGTGNVRELFF. The CDR3 region has the DNA TGTGCCAGCACCCTCGGGACAGGAAACGTGAGGGAGCTGTTTTTT.

The chain recombines TRBV5-1 with TRBJ2-7; D may be TRBD1 or TRBD2 (6 bases each). V lost 0 bases and J lost 3, with 19 bases in between. The CDR3 loop spans 17 amino acids. In germline, CDR1 is SGHRS, CDR2 YFSETQ. The CDR3 sequence is CASSLGGAPQGLYEQYF. The CDR3 coding sequence is TGCGCCAGCAGCTTGGGGGGGGCCCCACAGGGCCTCTACGAGCAGTACTTC.

V usage is TRBV7-9 and J usage is TRBJ2-3; D could derive from TRBD1 or TRBD2 (7 bases each). The CDR3 runs 17 residues. CDR1 SEHNR and CDR2 FQNEAQ come from the germline V gene (reference sequence). V lost 5 bases to trimming and J lost 0 bases, with 18 bases between them. Here the CDR3 reads CASSPRGDRLSTDTQYF. The CDR3 DNA reads TGTGCCAGCAGCCCCCGGGGGGACAGACTAAGCACAGATACGCAGTATTTT.

This chain joins TRBV6-5 and TRBJ1-6; D unresolved. The ends were cut back, 2 bases at V and 7 bases at J, with 15 bases in the middle. The CDR3 covers 16 residues. CDR1 is MNHEY and CDR2 is SVGAGI in the germline V gene. The CDR3 nucleotides read TGTGCCAGCAGTTACCAAAAAACAGAGAAGAATTCACCCCTCCACTTT. This encodes CASSYQKTEKNSPLHF.

The chain carries TRBV12-3 or TRBV12-4 and TRBJ1-5; D might be TRBD1 (5 bases). V gave up 2 bases and J gave up 0 bases, with 17 bases separating them. This CDR3 region has 18 residues. CDR3 protein: CASSLSAGDGDSNQPQHF. In DNA, the CDR3 is TGTGCCAGCAGTTTAAGCGCTGGGGACGGGGATAGCAATCAGCCCCAGCATTTT.

This clonotype showed up just a few times. The chain is built from TRBV20-1 and TRBJ2-1; 14 positions match TRBD2. Per the germline V gene, CDR1 is DFQATT and CDR2 is SNEGSKA (reference sequence). The CDR3 is made up of 18 amino acids. Losses at the gene ends were 5 bases for V and 0 bases for J; bases not matched to a gene: 9. CDR3 DNA sequence: TGCAGTGCTGGTGGACTAGCGGGGGGCAGTTCCTCCTACAATGAGCAGTTCTTC. Translation gives CSAGGLAGGSSSYNEQFF.

The gene calls are TRBV4-1 and TRBJ2-5; 11 bases fit TRBD2. The germline gives CDR1 MGHRA, CDR2 YSYEKL. The length of the CDR3 is 16 residues. The ends lost 4 bases at V and 1 base at J; junction bases unmatched: 5. The CDR3 protein is CASSPRLAGTQETQYF. The CDR3 DNA follows: TGCGCCAGCAGCCCAAGACTAGCGGGGACCCAAGAGACCCAGTACTTC.

V and J are TRBV13 and TRBJ1-1; D is ambiguous. Trimming took 5 bases from V and 5 from J, leaving 15 bases between them. This CDR3 contains 14 residues. In germline, CDR1 is PRHDT, CDR2 FYEKMQ (reference sequence). The CDR3 bases are TGTGCCAGCAGCCCCCGCCTCGAGGCGACTGAAGCTTTCTTT. It translates to CASSPRLEATEAFF.

The chain carries TRBV27 and TRBJ2-1, with unresolved D. CDR3 length: 13 residues. V lost 7 bases, J lost 9 bases, and 16 bases lay in between. Germline lookup yields CDR1 MNHEY and CDR2 SMNVEV (reference sequence). As DNA, the CDR3 is TGTGCCAGCACCCAAACCGGGTTCAGTGAGCAGTTCTTC. It specifies CASTQTGFSEQFF.

Turning to this clonotype: This sequence may be a read error, since a much larger clone differs from it by one base. The chain combines TRBV6-5 with TRBJ2-3, with D uncertain. CDR1 is MNHEY, CDR2 SVGAGI, per germline. The CDR3 runs to 13 residues. V lost 0 bases, J lost 10 bases, and 11 bases lay in between. Here the CDR3 reads CASSYSTGNAQYF. The CDR3 DNA sequence: TGTGCCAGCAGTTACTCGACTGGGAATGCGCAGTATTTT.